This is a list of T cell receptor beta chains from one sample in a study of neurological immune-mediated disorders. TCRdb independently ran MiXCR on the 5' RACE reads; one entry per CDR3 protein. The table includes 30,000 or so distinct CDR3 sequences, around 12% detected once. Sequencing input: PBMCs. The receptors here all came from a man aged 55 to 70 in good health. Each CDR3 is given with its conserved first and last residue. D genes are given only for firm matches. A row's size may be missing; if present it is once, few, many or a size class.

TRBD2 TRBJ2-2 many TRBV7-3 TGTGCCAGCAGCTTAACGGCGGGAGTGAACACCGGGGAGCTGTTTTTT CASSLTAGVNTGELFF
NA TRBJ2-1 many TRBV7-8 TGTGCCAGCAGCTTAAGGTGGGAGCGAGACAATGAGCAGTTCTTC CASSLRWERDNEQFF
NA TRBJ2-2 medium-sized TRBV10-2 TGCGCCAGCTGTAAGAACAGTCCGAACACCGGGGAGCTGTTTTTT CASCKNSPNTGELFF
NA TRBJ2-7 many TRBV2 TGTGCCAGCAGTGAAGCAAACCGCGTCTACGAGCAGTACTTC CASSEANRVYEQYF
NA TRBJ2-1 medium-sized TRBV5-1 TGCGCCAGCAGCTTGGCTAGCAATGAGCAGTTCTTC CASSLASNEQFF
TRBD2 TRBJ2-1 many TRBV7-9 TGTGCCAGCAGCTTAGGCGCAGCGGGAGGAATGTATGAGCAGTTCTTC CASSLGAAGGMYEQFF
NA TRBJ2-1 NA TRBV18 TGTGCCAGCTCACCCGTCGGACCTGGACCACACAATGAGCAGTTCTTC CASSPVGPGPHNEQFF
NA TRBJ2-2 many TRBV5-4 TGTGCCAGCAGCTTGGAGGGTGGTTTTGGCACCGGGGAGCTGTTTTTT CASSLEGGFGTGELFF
NA TRBJ2-3 many TRBV7-2 TGTGCCAGCAGCTCGACTCAAGCTAGCACAGATACGCAGTATTTT CASSSTQASTDTQYF
NA TRBJ2-3 many TRBV3-1 TGTGCCAGCAGCCAACTAGCGAAAGATACGCAGTATTTT CASSQLAKDTQYF